Only a few counts were recorded for the clone carrying this T cell receptor beta chain. Its antigen is undetermined. The method was immunoSEQ multiplex PCR; TCRdb's version includes in-frame clones alone and lacks a portion of them. The sample contains 120,000 or so clones, about 89% of which appear only once. The data originate from a study of T cell responses to AZD1222 COVID-19 vaccine. This CDR3 has 14 residues. The germline CDR1 and CDR2 sequences are MGHDK and SYGVNS. Trimming removed 2 bases at V and 3 bases at J, with 10 bases between. General study results and limits: Only a handful of people who got AZD1222 tested seropositive at baseline. Donors were largely white British and mainly female; clonal diversity was possibly underestimated. Mapped onto spike, vaccine-associated CD4 TCRs spanned it and were dominant at 160-218 and 743-854.

Sequenced material: peripheral blood, taken on day 0 of MenACWY control vaccination. The clonotype comes from an adult in good health. The chain recombines TRBV25-1 with TRBJ1-1; D is unclear. CDR3 DNA sequence: TGTGCCAGCAGTGAAGGGAGTGGGTACACTGAAGCTTTCTTT. Translated: CASSEGSGYTEAFF.